These 11 T cell receptor beta chains were all obtained from the same sample, sequenced in a study of T cell changes during pregnancy in multiple sclerosis (dated by TCRdb to 2018 to 2020). The library relied on the immunoSEQ multiplex PCR assay. This immuneACCESS table, as held by TCRdb, lists in-frame sequences with V and J called but not all clones. Of the missing ones, under half trace to an unresolved V gene in checked studies; the others have no known cause. The sample yields tens of thousands of clones; under 95% were counted once. Roughly 0.67% of the sample lies in the top ten. Material: CD4+ T cells from peripheral blood mononuclear cells, obtained in the third trimester of pregnancy. The receptors shown here come from a female donor with multiple sclerosis, enrolled in a pregnancy study.

V usage is TRBV27 and J usage is TRBJ2-6; TRBD1 aligns across 10 bases. V trimming: 3 bases; J trimming: 0 bases; junction bases outside the gene matches: 14. The CDR3 loop spans 21 amino acids. Germline V CDR1 and CDR2: MNHEY, SMNVEV (reference sequence). CDR3 sequence reads: CASSFILRRDRGSSGANVLTF. The CDR3 DNA reads as TGTGCCAGCAGTTTCATCCTACGCCGGGACAGGGGATCCTCTGGGGCCAACGTCCTGACTTTC.

The V gene is TRBV4-1, the J gene TRBJ2-2; weak D call: TRBD2 (5 bases). V was trimmed by 1 base and J by 6 bases, leaving 12 bases between them. In germline, CDR1 is MGHRA, CDR2 YSYEKL. This CDR3 is built from 15 residues. The CDR3 here is CASSQGGGNPGELFF. The CDR3, as DNA: TGCGCCAGCAGCCAAGGTGGAGGTAACCCCGGGGAGCTGTTTTTT.

This clone appeared a single time. The chain uses TRBV27 and TRBJ1-2, with 7 bases lining up with TRBD1. With 6 bases clipped from V and 3 bases from J, the junction kept 7 bases outside the gene matches. The CDR3 consists of 14 residues. CDR1 MNHEY and CDR2 SMNVEV come from the germline V gene (reference sequence). The CDR3 coding sequence is TGTGCCAGCAGCCCAGGGGGGACTTACTATGGCTACACCTTC. This translates into CASSPGGTYYGYTF.

V usage is TRBV2 and J usage is TRBJ1-2, with D unresolved. Germline CDR1 is SNHLY and CDR2 is FYNNEI. The CDR3 loop spans 14 amino acids. Trimming shortened V by 2 bases and J by 3 bases, and 10 bases separated the two germline ends. The CDR3: CASSELGSYYGYTF. DNA for the CDR3: TGTGCCAGCAGTGAATTGGGCAGTTACTATGGCTACACCTTC.

V and J are TRBV5-1 and TRBJ2-1, with 7 nucleotides matching TRBD2. The length of the CDR3 is 14 residues. The junction had 5 bases not matched to a gene; V was cut back by 2 bases and J by 6 bases. Germline V lookup: CDR1 SGHRS, CDR2 YFSETQ. The CDR3 region is CASSLAGPLNEQFF. CDR3 sequence (DNA): TGCGCCAGCAGCTTAGCGGGGCCCCTCAATGAGCAGTTCTTC. The whole variable domain, filled in from reference TRBV5-1 and TRBJ2-1, reads KAGVTQTPRYLIKTRGQQVTLSCSPISGHRSVSWYQQTPGQGLQFLFEYFSETQRNKGNFPGRFSGRQFSNSRSEMNVSTLELGDSALYLCASSLAGPLNEQFFGPGTRLTVL.

J is TRBJ1-1 and V is TRBV19; possible D gene TRBD1, 5 bases. The V end lost 9 bases, the J end lost 0 bases, and 14 bases lay between the germline ends. CDR3 length: 14 amino acids. Germline CDR1 reads LNHDA; CDR2 reads SQIVND (reference sequence). For the CDR3, the DNA is TGTGCCAGCAGATCAGGGATGGTGAACACTGAAGCTTTCTTT. This gives the protein CASRSGMVNTEAFF.

The CDR3: CASSSRTGVAEKLFF. CDR3 coding DNA: TGTGCCAGTAGTTCCCGGACAGGGGTAGCCGAAAAACTGTTTTTT. J is TRBJ1-4 and V is TRBV19; TRBD1 matches 9 bases. V lost 5 bases, J lost 8 bases, and 9 bases stayed unmatched. The CDR3 spans 15 residues. Germline values: CDR1 LNHDA, CDR2 SQIVND (reference sequence).

The chain uses TRBV19 and TRBJ2-7, with TRBD1 matching over 9 bases. The CDR3 length is 15 residues. CDR1 is LNHDA, CDR2 SQIVND, per germline (reference sequence). V gave up 5 bases and J gave up 7 bases; unmatched junction bases: 12. Written as DNA, the CDR3 is TGTGCCAGTAGTCTAAGGTGGGGACAGGGTCGGGAGCAGTACTTC. As protein: CASSLRWGQGREQYF.

The CDR3 region is CASSYRTDGYTF. The CDR3 region has the DNA TGTGCCAGCAGTTACCGGACAGATGGCTACACCTTC. The chain couples TRBV6-6 to TRBJ1-2; D possibly corresponds to TRBD1 (6 bases). The germline V gene has CDR1 MNHNY and CDR2 SVGAGI (reference sequence). The CDR3 spans 12 residues. The V end was cut by 2 bases, the J end by 6 bases, with 7 bases between.

This rearrangement joins TRBV25-1 to TRBJ2-5; 7 bases are shared with TRBD1. This CDR3 spans 15 amino acids. Trimming cost V 4 bases and J 1 base; bases outside gene matches: 6. Germline values: CDR1 MGHDK, CDR2 SYGVNS. DNA of the CDR3: TGTGCCAGCAGTGGACAACAGGGGCGCCAAGAGACCCAGTACTTC. Protein: CASSGQQGRQETQYF.

The chain links TRBV2 to TRBJ2-2, with D maybe TRBD2 (6 bases). This CDR3 comprises 17 residues. The V end was cut by 7 bases, the J end by 4 bases, with 22 bases between. Germline V gives CDR1 SNHLY, CDR2 FYNNEI. CDR3 in DNA: TGTGCCAGCAATAAGAGGGAGGCTAGTCACGTCACCGGGGAGCTGTTTTTT. Its protein is CASNKREASHVTGELFF.